This T cell receptor beta chain is from a study of T cells in Graves' hyperthyroidism and ophthalmopathy. Exclusion of a patient resulted from uncontrolled infection, other autoimmune disease, pregnancy or lactation. Diagnoses rested on clinical symptoms, serum thyroxine and TRAb, thyroid ultrasound and orbital computed tomography. Germline CDR1 is KGHDR and CDR2 is SFDVKD. The length of the CDR3 is 14 residues. Amplified TCR beta CDR3 regions derived from RNA transcripts. Initially, a first-round RT-PCR of the TCR CDR3 employed the HTBI primer set. MiXCR was run by TCRdb on the multiplex PCR reads, yielding one entry per CDR3 protein. Of about 480,000 distinct CDR3 sequences in the sample, approximately 15% are singletons; the top ten hold under 20%. Concerning this clonotype itself: A read error may account for a junction end that differs from germline.

V is TRBV24-1 and J is TRBJ2-1; D ambiguous. The TCR originated in a woman aged 18 to 35 with Graves' hyperthyroidism. Sequencing input: blood. The DNA for the CDR3 is TGTACCACCCAAGACAATAAGGGTTCGAGTGAGCAGTTCTTC. This encodes CTTQDNKGSSEQFF.